The 8 T cell receptor beta chains below come from one sample, sequenced in a study of T cells in women clearing cervical HPV infection. Assay: immunoSEQ multiplex PCR; the TCRdb copy retains only in-frame clones and omits some. The table counts fewer than 40,000 clones; around 5% lies in the top ten. Material: blood buffy coat. Every receptor here comes from a woman aged 18 to 75 with a cervical HPV16 infection that either progressed to CIN3+ or cleared (not recorded which).

As concerns this clone: The missing CDR3 end, 3 residues past where the read stops, is filled in from the germline J gene. The chain combines TRBV7-3 with TRBJ2-1, with a possible D match to TRBD1 (6 bases). Germline CDR1 SGHTA, CDR2 FQGTGA. The CDR3 contains 13 residues. The germline V and J ends were trimmed by 3 bases and 4 bases, with 7 bases remaining between them. CDR3 sequence reads: CASSFQGYNEQFF. The CDR3 bases that were read are TGTGCCAGCAGCTTTCAGGGGTACAATGAG. Combining the CDR3 with reference TRBV7-3 and TRBJ2-1 gives the whole variable domain GAGVSQTPSNKVTEKGKYVELRCDPISGHTALYWYRQSLGQGPEFLIYFQGTGAADDSGLPNDRFFAVRPEGSVSTLKIQRTERGDSAVYLCASSFQGYNEQFFGPGTRLTVL.

With respect to this clone: The CDR3 goes on 3 residues after the read ends, and that part is filled in from the germline J gene. V gene TRBV23-1 combines with J gene TRBJ2-7; D is perhaps TRBD2 (6 bases). TRBV23-1 is an ORF for which the function is uncertain. The V end lost 2 bases, the J end lost 6 bases, and 14 bases lay between the germline ends. This CDR3 spans 14 amino acids. The sequenced part of the CDR3 DNA is TGCGCCAGCAGTCAACCCCAGGGACTGGGCGAG. Translation gives CASSQPQGLGE. The whole CDR3 sequence reads CASSQPQGLGEQYF.

This CDR3 reads CASAGGRTEAFF. CDR3 DNA (partial): TGTGCCAGCGCTGGGGGCCGGACTGAA. The chain recombines TRBV7-3 with TRBJ1-1; a possible D gene is TRBD1 (6 bases). The read ends 3 residues early relative to the CDR3; the germline J gene fills the gap. Germline V gene sequence: CDR1 SGHTA, CDR2 FQGTGA. Trimming took off 8 bases at V and 5 bases at J, with 12 bases between the two ends. The CDR3 contains 12 residues.

Remarks on this clone: The read terminates 3 residues before the CDR3 end, so the remaining end is supplied by the germline J gene. This chain links TRBV5-6 with TRBJ1-4; no reliable D call. CDR3 size: 14 residues. V gave up 2 bases and J gave up 8 bases, with 13 bases separating them. Germline V gene lookup returns CDR1 SGHDT and CDR2 YYEEEE. The DNA read from the CDR3 is TGTGCCAGCAGCTTTAGCGGGTTGGGGGAAAAA. Translation gives CASSFSGLGEK. From start to end, the CDR3 is CASSFSGLGEKLFF.

In the case of this clone: The read ends 3 residues early relative to the CDR3; the germline J gene fills the gap. The rearrangement links TRBV20-1 to TRBJ2-4, with 8 bases that match TRBD2. CDR3 length: 16 residues. Per the germline V gene, CDR1 is DFQATT and CDR2 is SNEGSKA (reference sequence). The V segment lost 4 bases and the J segment 5 bases; nucleotides outside the gene matches: 13. CDR3 DNA (partial): TGCAGTGCTAAACTGCGGGGGGCCCGGTTCCAAAACATT. This codes for CSAKLRGARFQNI. The full CDR3 is CSAKLRGARFQNIQYF.

A word on this clone: With the read ending 3 residues before the CDR3 end, the germline J gene is used to fill in that end. V gene TRBV12-3 or TRBV12-4 combines with J gene TRBJ1-5, with TRBD1 identical over 7 bases. The CDR3 is 16 amino acids. V was pared by 1 base and J by 2 bases, with 5 bases of the junction left unmatched. The sequenced part of the CDR3 DNA is TGTGCCAGCAGTTTAGGACAGGGCGGGGGCAATCAGCCC. Its protein product is CASSLGQGGGNQP. The CDR3 in its entirety is CASSLGQGGGNQPQHF.

Remarks on this clone: Read coverage stops 3 residues before the CDR3 terminus; the germline J gene supplies the remainder. The chain carries TRBV5-1 and TRBJ2-7, with D possibly being TRBD2 (7 bases). Trimming took off 2 bases at V and 2 bases at J, with 14 bases between the two ends. This CDR3 is built from 15 residues. Germline lookup yields CDR1 SGHRS and CDR2 YFSETQ. The part of the CDR3 DNA that was read is TGCGCCAGCAGCTTTGATACGGGGGGCCCCTACGAG. Translated, it gives CASSFDTGGPYE. The whole CDR3 sequence reads CASSFDTGGPYEQYF.

Worth noting for this clone: The read falls 3 residues short of the CDR3 end, and the missing part is taken from the germline J gene. The V gene is TRBV5-4, the J gene TRBJ1-6; D is unresolved. CDR1 SGHNT and CDR2 YYREEE come from the germline V gene (reference sequence). The V end was cut by 5 bases, the J end by 9 bases, with 15 bases between. The CDR3 runs 14 residues. The sequenced part of the CDR3 DNA is TGTGCCAGCAGAGTTTTCGCAGAGGGTTCACCC. As protein: CASRVFAEGSP. The whole CDR3 is CASRVFAEGSPLHF.